This TCR beta chain was found in a study of blood T cell repertoires in COVID-19. In the study overall: T cells, B-cell-depleted T cells, or PBMCs supplied cDNA or gDNA.

The assay was immunoSEQ multiplex PCR, and TCRdb's table has in-frame clones only and misses some. The sample holds fewer than 110,000 clones, approximately 89% seen once. The CDR3 has 19 amino acids. V lost 0 bases and J lost 6; bases outside the gene matches: 14. CDR1 and CDR2 (germline): MRHNA, SNTAGT. This clone was picked up a small number of times. Material: peripheral blood. This clonotype was sampled from a woman of 80 years or more in a cohort sampled during active COVID-19. The V call is TRBV6-4, the J call TRBJ2-2; 9 bases match TRBD2. The CDR3 DNA sequence: TGTGCCAGCAGTGACTCGCCGCTAGCGGGAATGGCGAGGGCCGGGGAGCTGTTTTTT. Translation gives CASSDSPLAGMARAGELFF.